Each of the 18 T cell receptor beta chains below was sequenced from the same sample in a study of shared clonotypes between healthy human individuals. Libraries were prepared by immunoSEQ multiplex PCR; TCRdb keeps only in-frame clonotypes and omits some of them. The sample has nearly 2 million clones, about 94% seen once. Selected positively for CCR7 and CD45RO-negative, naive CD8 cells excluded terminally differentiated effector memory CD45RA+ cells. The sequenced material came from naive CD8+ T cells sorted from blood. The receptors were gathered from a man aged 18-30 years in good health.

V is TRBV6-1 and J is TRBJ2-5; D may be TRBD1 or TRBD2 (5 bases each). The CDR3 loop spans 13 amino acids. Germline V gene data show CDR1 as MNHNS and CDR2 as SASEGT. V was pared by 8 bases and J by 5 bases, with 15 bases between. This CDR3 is CASGGQGSETQYF. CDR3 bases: TGTGCCAGCGGAGGTCAGGGCTCCGAGACCCAGTACTTC.

The CDR3 DNA reads as TGTGCCAGCAGCTTCGGACAGGGGGAAGAGACCCAGTACTTC. Protein product: CASSFGQGEETQYF. This chain joins TRBV5-6 and TRBJ2-5; TRBD1 matches at 10 bases. V trimming: 2 bases; J trimming: 3 bases; junction bases outside the gene matches: 1. CDR3 length equals 14 residues. Germline CDR1 SGHDT, CDR2 YYEEEE. Supplemented by reference TRBV5-6 and TRBJ2-5, the full variable domain reads DAGVTQSPTHLIKTRGQQVTLRCSPKSGHDTVSWYQQALGQGPQFIFQYYEEEERQRGNFPDRFSGHQFPNYSSELNVNALLLGDSALYLCASSFGQGEETQYFGPGTRLLVL.

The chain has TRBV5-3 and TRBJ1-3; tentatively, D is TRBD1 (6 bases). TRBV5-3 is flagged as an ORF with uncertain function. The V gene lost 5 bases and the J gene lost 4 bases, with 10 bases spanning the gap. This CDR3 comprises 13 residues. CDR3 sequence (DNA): TGTGCCAGAAGACACGACAGGGGAAACACCATATATTTT. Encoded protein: CARRHDRGNTIYF.

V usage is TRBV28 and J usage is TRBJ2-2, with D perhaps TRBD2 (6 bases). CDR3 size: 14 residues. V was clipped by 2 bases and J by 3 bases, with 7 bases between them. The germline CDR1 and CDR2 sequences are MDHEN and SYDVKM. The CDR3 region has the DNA TGTGCCAGCAGTTTAGCGGGGCACACCGGGGAGCTGTTTTTT. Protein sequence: CASSLAGHTGELFF. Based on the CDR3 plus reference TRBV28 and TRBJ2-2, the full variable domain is DVKVTQSSRYLVKRTGEKVFLECVQDMDHENMFWYRQDPGLGLRLIYFSYDVKMKEKGDIPEGYSVSREKKERFSLILESASTNQTSMYLCASSLAGHTGELFFGEGSRLTVL.

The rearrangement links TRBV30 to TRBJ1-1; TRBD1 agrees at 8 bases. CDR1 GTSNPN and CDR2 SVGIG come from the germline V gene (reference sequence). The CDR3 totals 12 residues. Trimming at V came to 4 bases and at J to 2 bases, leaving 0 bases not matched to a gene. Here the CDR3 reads CAWTGGNTEAFF. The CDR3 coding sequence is TGTGCCTGGACAGGGGGCAACACTGAAGCTTTCTTT.

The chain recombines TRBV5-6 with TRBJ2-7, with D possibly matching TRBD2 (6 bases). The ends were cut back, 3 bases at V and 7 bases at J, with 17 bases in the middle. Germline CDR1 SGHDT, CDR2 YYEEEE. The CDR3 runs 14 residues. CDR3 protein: CASSSVAASGEQYF. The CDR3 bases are TGTGCCAGCAGCTCGGTAGCGGCGAGCGGGGAGCAGTACTTC.

The chain's CDR3 is CASSLAWASGREETQYF. For the CDR3, the DNA is TGTGCCAGCAGCTTAGCGTGGGCTAGCGGGCGGGAAGAGACCCAGTACTTC. The rearrangement uses TRBV7-9 and TRBJ2-5; 8 bases fit TRBD2. The CDR3 covers 17 residues. The germline V gene encodes CDR1 SEHNR and CDR2 FQNEAQ (reference sequence). With 0 bases clipped from V and 3 bases from J, the junction kept 9 bases outside the gene matches.

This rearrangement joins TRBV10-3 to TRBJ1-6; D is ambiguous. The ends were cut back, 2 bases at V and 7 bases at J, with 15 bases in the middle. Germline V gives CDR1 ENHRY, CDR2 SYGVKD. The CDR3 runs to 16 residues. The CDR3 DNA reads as TGTGCCATCAGTGAGATTGGGCCAGGTGGGAATTCACCCCTCCACTTT. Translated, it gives CAISEIGPGGNSPLHF.

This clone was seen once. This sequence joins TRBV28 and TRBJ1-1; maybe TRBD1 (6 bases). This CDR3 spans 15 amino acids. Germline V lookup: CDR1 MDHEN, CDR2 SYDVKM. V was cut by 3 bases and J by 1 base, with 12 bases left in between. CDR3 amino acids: CASSFTIQGNTEAFF. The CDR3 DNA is TGTGCCAGCAGTTTCACAATACAGGGGAACACTGAAGCTTTCTTT.

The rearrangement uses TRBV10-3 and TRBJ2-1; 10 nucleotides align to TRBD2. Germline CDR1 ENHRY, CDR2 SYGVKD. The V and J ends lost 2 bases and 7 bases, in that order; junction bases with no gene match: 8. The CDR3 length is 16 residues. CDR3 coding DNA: TGTGCCATCAGTGAGCTGGCTAGCGGGGGCTATAATGAGCAGTTCTTC. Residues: CAISELASGGYNEQFF.

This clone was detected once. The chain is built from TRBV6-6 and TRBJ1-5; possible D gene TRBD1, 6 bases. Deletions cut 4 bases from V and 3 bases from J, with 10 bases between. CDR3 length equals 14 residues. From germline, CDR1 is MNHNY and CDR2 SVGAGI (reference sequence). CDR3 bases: TGTGCCAGCAGTTCAGGGGTTTTCAATCAGCCCCAGCATTTT. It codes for CASSSGVFNQPQHF.

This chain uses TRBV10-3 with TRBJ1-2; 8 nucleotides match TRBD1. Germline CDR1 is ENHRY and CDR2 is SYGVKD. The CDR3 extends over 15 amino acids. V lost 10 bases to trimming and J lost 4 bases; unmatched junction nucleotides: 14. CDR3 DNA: TGTGCCACTCTGGAGGACAGGGCCAACTTCTATGGCTACACCTTC. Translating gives CATLEDRANFYGYTF.

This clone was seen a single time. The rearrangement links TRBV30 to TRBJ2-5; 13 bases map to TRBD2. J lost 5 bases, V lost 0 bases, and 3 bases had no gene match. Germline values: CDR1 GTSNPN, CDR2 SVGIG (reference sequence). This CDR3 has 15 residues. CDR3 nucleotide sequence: TGTGCCTGGAGTGTACTAGCGGGAGGGCGGGAGACCCAGTACTTC. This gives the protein CAWSVLAGGRETQYF.

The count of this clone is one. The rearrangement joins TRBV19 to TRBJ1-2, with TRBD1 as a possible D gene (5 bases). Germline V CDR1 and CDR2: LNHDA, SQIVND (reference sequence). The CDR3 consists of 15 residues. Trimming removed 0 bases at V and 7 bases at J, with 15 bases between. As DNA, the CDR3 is TGTGCCAGTAGTATAGATCTCCAGGGAGGGAGTGGCTACACCTTC. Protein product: CASSIDLQGGSGYTF.

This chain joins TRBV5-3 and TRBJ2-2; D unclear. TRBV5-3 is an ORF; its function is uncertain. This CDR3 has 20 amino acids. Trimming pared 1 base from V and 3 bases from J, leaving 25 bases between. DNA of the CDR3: TGTGCCAGAAGCTTGCTTGGGGTACACAGAAGGGTAAGAGACACCGGGGAGCTGTTTTTT. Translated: CARSLLGVHRRVRDTGELFF.

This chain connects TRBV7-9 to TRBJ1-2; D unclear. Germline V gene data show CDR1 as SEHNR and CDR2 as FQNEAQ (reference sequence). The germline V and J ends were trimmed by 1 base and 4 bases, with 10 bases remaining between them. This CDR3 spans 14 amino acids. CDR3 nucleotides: TGTGCCAGCAGCTTAGGGATTGCGTCCTATGGCTACACCTTC. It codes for CASSLGIASYGYTF. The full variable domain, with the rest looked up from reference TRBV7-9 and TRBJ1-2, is DTGVSQNPRHKITKRGQNVTFRCDPISEHNRLYWYRQTLGQGPEFLTYFQNEAQLEKSRLLSDRFSAERPKGSFSTLEIQRTEQGDSAMYLCASSLGIASYGYTFGSGTRLTVV.

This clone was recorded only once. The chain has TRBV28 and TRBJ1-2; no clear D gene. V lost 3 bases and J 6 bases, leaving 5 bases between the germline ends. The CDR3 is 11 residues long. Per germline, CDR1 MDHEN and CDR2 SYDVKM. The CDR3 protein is CASSFGDGYTF. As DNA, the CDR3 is TGTGCCAGCAGTTTTGGCGATGGCTACACCTTC.

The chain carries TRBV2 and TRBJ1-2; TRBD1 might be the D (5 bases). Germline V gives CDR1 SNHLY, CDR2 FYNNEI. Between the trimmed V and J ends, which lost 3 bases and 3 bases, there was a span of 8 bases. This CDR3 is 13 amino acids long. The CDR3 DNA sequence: TGTGCCAGCAGTGAGTGGGACGACTATGGCTACACCTTC. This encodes CASSEWDDYGYTF.